The 21 T cell receptor beta chains below come from one sample, sequenced in a study of beta chain features in type 1 diabetes. General study findings and limits: Type 1 diabetes patients had moderately but significantly shorter TCRB CDR3s in all four CD4+ subsets.

These receptors lack a known antigen. Isolated RNA was reverse transcribed in full, so expressed TCRB transcripts were sequenced. Profiled with immunoSEQ multiplex PCR; TCRdb holds only in-frame clones, not every one. The sample consists of some 660,000 clones, over 13% of them appearing once. The source material was naive CD4+ T cells from blood. These receptors all come from a man aged 18-30 years with type 1 diabetes.

This clone was counted between two and nine times. The V call is TRBV7-3, the J call TRBJ2-2, with 8 bases matching TRBD2. This CDR3 contains 14 residues. The ends lost 4 bases at V and 5 bases at J; junction bases unmatched: 3. CDR1 and CDR2 (germline): SGHTA, FQGTGA. The CDR3 DNA sequence: TGTGCCAGCAGCTCCGGGACTAGTACCGGGGAGCTGTTTTTT. It encodes CASSSGTSTGELFF.

This clone turned up a few times. This specimen includes other DNA sequences encoding the same CDR3. The rearrangement uses TRBV30 and TRBJ2-7; D is undetermined. V lost 0 bases, J lost 2 bases, and 8 bases lay in between. The CDR3 is 13 amino acids. Germline V gene lookup returns CDR1 GTSNPN and CDR2 SVGIG (reference sequence). In DNA, the CDR3 is TGTGCCTGGAGTGTAAAGACCACCTACGAGCAGTACTTC. Its protein is CAWSVKTTYEQYF.

This clone was seen only a few times. The chain carries TRBV30 and TRBJ1-2; 7 nucleotides line up with TRBD1. Germline V gene sequence: CDR1 GTSNPN, CDR2 SVGIG (reference sequence). V was clipped by 1 base and J by 3 bases; unmatched bases: 11. This CDR3 is 16 amino acids long. The CDR3 is CAWSAGTVEFYYGYTF. The CDR3 coding sequence is TGTGCCTGGAGTGCCGGGACAGTGGAGTTCTACTATGGCTACACCTTC.

This clone has more than one count but fewer than ten. The chain recombines TRBV5-1 with TRBJ2-5; TRBD1 is a possible D gene (6 bases). Germline assignment: CDR1 SGHRS and CDR2 YFSETQ. The V and J ends lost 4 bases and 0 bases respectively, with 13 bases between them. The length of the CDR3 is 15 residues. The CDR3 DNA is TGCGCCAGCAGCACCGGGGACACGTACCAAGAGACCCAGTACTTC. Residues: CASSTGDTYQETQYF.

This clone was observed a handful of times. V and J are TRBV18 and TRBJ2-1; tentatively, D is TRBD2 (5 bases). Germline V gives CDR1 KGHSH, CDR2 LQKENI. Trimming left V 0 bases short and J 2 bases short, with 8 bases between. This CDR3 is built from 15 residues. The CDR3 spells CASSPPSGTYNEQFF. The CDR3 DNA follows: TGTGCCAGCTCACCACCGAGCGGAACCTACAATGAGCAGTTCTTC.

This clone was seen a few times. This sequence joins TRBV30 and TRBJ1-4; D call uncertain. The V end was cut by 3 bases, the J end by 8 bases, with 4 bases between. The CDR3 sequence is 10 residues long. Germline assignment: CDR1 GTSNPN and CDR2 SVGIG (reference sequence). The CDR3 protein is CAWSKEKLFF. CDR3 in DNA: TGTGCCTGGAGCAAAGAAAAACTGTTTTTT.

The table lists this clone with a few counts. The chain carries TRBV7-2 and TRBJ1-2, with D hard to call. This CDR3 has 13 amino acids. Per germline, CDR1 SGHTA and CDR2 FQGNSA. Trimming stripped 4 bases from V and 3 bases from J, with 9 bases between. This CDR3 reads CASSSPVHYGYTF. CDR3 in DNA: TGTGCCAGCAGCTCACCGGTGCACTATGGCTACACCTTC.

Only a few counts were recorded for this clone. V usage is TRBV30 and J usage is TRBJ1-1; tentative D call: TRBD1 (5 bases). V gave up 5 bases and J gave up 5 bases, with 15 bases separating them. The CDR3 totals 13 residues. Per the germline V gene, CDR1 is GTSNPN and CDR2 is SVGIG (reference sequence). The CDR3 region has the DNA TGTGCCTGGCAGACCCAGGGACGAACTGAAGCTTTCTTT. Its protein product is CAWQTQGRTEAFF.

This clone was observed a few times. The chain couples TRBV5-1 to TRBJ1-4; D might be TRBD1 (6 bases). The CDR3 is 14 amino acids. The V gene's germline CDR1 is SGHRS and CDR2 YFSETQ. Between the trimmed V and J ends, which lost 3 bases and 7 bases, there was a span of 13 bases. The DNA for the CDR3 is TGCGCCAGCAGCTGGCAGGGGCCCAGTGAAAAACTGTTTTTT. It is translated as CASSWQGPSEKLFF.

As DNA, the CDR3 is TGTGCCTGGGCGGGACTAGCGGATCGAAGGGGCACAGATACGCAGTATTTT. Protein: CAWAGLADRRGTDTQYF. J is TRBJ2-3 and V is TRBV30; TRBD2 agrees at 11 bases. CDR3 length: 17 residues. V shed 5 bases and J 1 base; nucleotides not matched to a gene: 11. Per the germline V gene, CDR1 is GTSNPN and CDR2 is SVGIG (reference sequence). The whole variable domain, filled in from reference TRBV30 and TRBJ2-3, reads SQTIHQWPATLVQPVGSPLSLECTVEGTSNPNLYWYRQAAGRGLQLLFYSVGIGQISSEVPQNLSASRPQDRQFILSSKKLLLSDSGFYLCAWAGLADRRGTDTQYFGPGTRLTVL.

V and J are TRBV9 and TRBJ1-6; the D gene is possibly TRBD1 (6 bases). The CDR3 has 15 residues. The V gene lost 0 bases and the J gene lost 9 bases, with 13 bases spanning the gap. CDR1 SGDLS and CDR2 YYNGEE come from the germline V gene. The CDR3 reads CASSVGTGTSSPLHF. CDR3 nucleotides: TGTGCCAGCAGCGTAGGAACAGGGACTTCTTCACCCCTCCACTTT. Looking up the rest from reference TRBV9 and TRBJ1-6 gives the full variable domain: DSGVTQTPKHLITATGQRVTLRCSPRSGDLSVYWYQQSLDQGLQFLIQYYNGEERAKGNILERFSAQQFPDLHSELNLSSLELGDSALYFCASSVGTGTSSPLHFGNGTRLTVT.

The chain links TRBV5-4 to TRBJ1-2; 8 nucleotides align to TRBD1. The CDR3 totals 13 residues. Germline CDR1 is SGHNT and CDR2 is YYREEE (reference sequence). V was clipped by 4 bases and J by 3 bases; unmatched bases: 2. For the CDR3, the DNA is TGTGCCAGCAGCCAGACAGGGGACTATGGCTACACCTTC. It translates to CASSQTGDYGYTF.

The chain employs TRBV5-6 and TRBJ1-2, with D unclear. CDR3 length: 11 amino acids. V was clipped by 4 bases and J by 3 bases, with 4 bases between them. Germline V gives CDR1 SGHDT, CDR2 YYEEEE. CDR3 amino acids: CASSVDYGYTF. The CDR3, as DNA: TGTGCCAGCAGCGTGGACTATGGCTACACCTTC.

For the CDR3, the DNA is TGCGCCAGCAGCTCCTCCGGGACAGGGCGTGAAAAACTGTTTTTT. It is translated as CASSSSGTGREKLFF. The J gene is TRBJ1-4, the V gene TRBV5-1; 9 positions match TRBD1. The CDR3 totals 15 residues. Germline lookup yields CDR1 SGHRS and CDR2 YFSETQ. V dropped 3 bases and J dropped 7; count of bases not matched to a gene: 7.

CDR3 protein: CAISERARDSPLHF. For the CDR3, the DNA is TGTGCCATCAGTGAACGGGCCCGGGATTCACCCCTCCACTTT. The chain is built from TRBV10-3 and TRBJ1-6; D is unclear. The germline V and J ends were trimmed by 3 bases and 8 bases, with 11 bases remaining between them. CDR1 is ENHRY and CDR2 is SYGVKD in the germline V gene. The CDR3 is made up of 14 amino acids.

The chain recombines TRBV27 with TRBJ2-1, with 13 positions matching TRBD2. The germline V gene has CDR1 MNHEY and CDR2 SMNVEV (reference sequence). The CDR3 sequence is 17 residues long. The V segment lost 5 bases and the J segment 7 bases; nucleotides outside the gene matches: 11. The CDR3 loop reads CASSPPRTSGSRNEQFF. CDR3 nucleotide sequence: TGTGCCAGCAGTCCCCCCAGGACTAGCGGGAGTAGAAATGAGCAGTTCTTC.

This sequence joins TRBV13 and TRBJ1-1; D is undetermined. V lost 2 bases and J 1 base, leaving 8 bases between the germline ends. The CDR3 length is 14 residues. The V gene's germline CDR1 is PRHDT and CDR2 FYEKMQ (reference sequence). CDR3 coding DNA: TGTGCCAGCAGCTTAAAAGTGCGGAACACTGAAGCTTTCTTT. It encodes CASSLKVRNTEAFF.

The chain links TRBV4-1 to TRBJ2-1; TRBD2 aligns across 9 bases. The V and J ends lost 1 base and 9 bases, in that order; junction bases with no gene match: 10. This CDR3 region has 16 residues. The germline gives CDR1 MGHRA, CDR2 YSYEKL. CDR3 region: CASSQVGLSGGSEQFF. CDR3 sequence (DNA): TGCGCCAGCAGCCAAGTGGGGCTTAGCGGGGGAAGTGAGCAGTTCTTC.

A few counts support this clone. The chain links TRBV15 to TRBJ2-3; D is perhaps TRBD1 or TRBD2 (5 bases each). Germline lookup yields CDR1 LNHNV and CDR2 YYDKDF (reference sequence). Trimming took 6 bases from V and 3 from J, leaving 10 bases between them. The CDR3 sequence is 13 residues long. CDR3 nucleotide sequence: TGTGCCACCAGACGTGAGGGGACAGATACGCAGTATTTT. This encodes CATRREGTDTQYF.

The chain couples TRBV9 to TRBJ2-7, with TRBD1 as a possible D gene (5 bases). The CDR3 spans 14 residues. With 0 bases removed from V and 2 bases from J, the gap between germline ends came to 9 bases. Looked up from germline, CDR1 is SGDLS and CDR2 is YYNGEE. This CDR3 is CASSVGQKTYEQYF. CDR3 nucleotides: TGTGCCAGCAGCGTAGGACAGAAGACCTACGAGCAGTACTTC.

This chain joins TRBV4-3 and TRBJ1-5; D perhaps matches TRBD1 (5 bases). The CDR3 totals 16 residues. Looked up from germline, CDR1 is LGHNA and CDR2 is YSLEER. V was shortened by 0 bases and J by 6 bases, with 15 bases between the two germline ends. The CDR3 loop reads CASSQDRYQGSQPQHF. In DNA, the CDR3 is TGCGCCAGCAGCCAAGATCGTTATCAGGGCAGTCAGCCCCAGCATTTT.